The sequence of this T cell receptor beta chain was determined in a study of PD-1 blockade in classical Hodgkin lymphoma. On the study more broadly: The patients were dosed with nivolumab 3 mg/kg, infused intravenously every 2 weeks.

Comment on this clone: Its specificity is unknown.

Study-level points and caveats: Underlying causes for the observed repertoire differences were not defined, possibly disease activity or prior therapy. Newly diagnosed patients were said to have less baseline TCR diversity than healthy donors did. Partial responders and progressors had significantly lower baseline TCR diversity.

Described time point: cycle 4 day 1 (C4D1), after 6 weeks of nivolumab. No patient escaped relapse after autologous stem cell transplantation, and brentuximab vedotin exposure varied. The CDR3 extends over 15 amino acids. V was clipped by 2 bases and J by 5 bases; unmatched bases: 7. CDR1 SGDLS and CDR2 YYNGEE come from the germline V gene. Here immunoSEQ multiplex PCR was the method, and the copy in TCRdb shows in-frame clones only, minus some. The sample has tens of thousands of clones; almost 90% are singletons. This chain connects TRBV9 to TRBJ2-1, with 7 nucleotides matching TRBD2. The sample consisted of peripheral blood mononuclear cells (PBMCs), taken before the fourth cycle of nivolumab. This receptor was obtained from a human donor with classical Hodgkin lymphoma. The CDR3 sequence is CASSVGGIKDNEQFF. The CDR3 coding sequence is TGTGCCAGCAGCGTGGGGGGGATCAAGGACAATGAGCAGTTCTTC. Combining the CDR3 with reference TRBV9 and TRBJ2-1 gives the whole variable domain DSGVTQTPKHLITATGQRVTLRCSPRSGDLSVYWYQQSLDQGLQFLIQYYNGEERAKGNILERFSAQQFPDLHSELNLSSLELGDSALYFCASSVGGIKDNEQFFGPGTRLTVL.